Listed below are T cell receptor beta chains from one sample, sequenced in a study of blood T cell repertoires in COVID-19. Clones were sequenced by immunoSEQ multiplex PCR, and TCRdb holds only the in-frame ones, with some missing. The sample lists roughly 240,000 clones; about 84% were seen once. The sequenced sample was peripheral blood. The receptors here all came from a woman at least 80 years old with COVID-19, enrolled during active disease. CDR3s include the opening cysteine and the closing phenylalanine or tryptophan. Clone size, where shown, is once, few, many, or a class for clones that have expanded.

TRBV10-3,.,TRBJ2-1,CAISEIGQGAGEQFF
TRBV7-2,.,TRBJ2-4,CASSQTNGGIQYF
TRBV5-5,.,TRBJ1-2,CASSLMQGWDGYTF
TRBV7-9,.,TRBJ2-7,CASSLIPQGYEQYF
TRBV2,.,TRBJ2-7,CASSENTYEQYF
TRBV4-1,.,TRBJ2-2,CASSRGVGTGELFF
TRBV5-1,.,TRBJ2-5,CASFPRGAGETQYF
TRBV28,.,TRBJ1-3,CASIPPPGTGNTIYF
TRBV7-9,.,TRBJ2-1,CASSFSVSYNEQFF
TRBV11-2,.,TRBJ2-4,CASSPGQGKNIQYF
TRBV7-2,few,TRBJ1-5,CASSLSTGSGQPQHF
TRBV7-2,.,TRBJ2-7,CASSLGRTGNEQYF
TRBV6-5,.,TRBJ1-1,CASSYGGTGNTEAFF
TRBV19,.,TRBJ1-1,CASISGGQGRTEAFF
TRBV5-1,.,TRBJ2-7,CASEAGQGSYEQYF
TRBV28,.,TRBJ1-4,CASSTGQPVPEKLFF
TRBV30,.,TRBJ2-2,CAWMTGYSGELFF
TRBV24-1,.,TRBJ2-1,CATRGANEQFF
TRBV19,.,TRBJ1-4,CASTNTGGAFGEKLFF
TRBV28,many,TRBJ1-3,CASSLGGSTIYF
TRBV20-1,.,TRBJ2-5,CIAVLQETQYF
TRBV12-3/TRBV12-4,.,TRBJ1-1,CASSLTGDTEAFF
TRBV29-1,.,TRBJ1-2,CSVDGQGSYGYTF
TRBV11-2,.,TRBJ2-4,CASSWDSGGADQGKNIQYF
TRBV3-1/TRBV3-2,.,TRBJ1-1,CASSQDLGPEGAFF
TRBV19,.,TRBJ2-3,CASTSTDTQYF
TRBV12-5,.,TRBJ2-7,CASAPNPSPYEQYF
TRBV6-5,.,TRBJ1-2,CASSYGGGGYGYTF
TRBV10-3,.,TRBJ2-3,CAISGSGGTDTQYF
TRBV5-6,.,TRBJ1-2,CASSTRGTRGRTISGYTF
TRBV5-4,.,TRBJ2-3,CASSLRLAGYTDTQYF
TRBV6-5,.,TRBJ1-2,CATGTANYGYTF